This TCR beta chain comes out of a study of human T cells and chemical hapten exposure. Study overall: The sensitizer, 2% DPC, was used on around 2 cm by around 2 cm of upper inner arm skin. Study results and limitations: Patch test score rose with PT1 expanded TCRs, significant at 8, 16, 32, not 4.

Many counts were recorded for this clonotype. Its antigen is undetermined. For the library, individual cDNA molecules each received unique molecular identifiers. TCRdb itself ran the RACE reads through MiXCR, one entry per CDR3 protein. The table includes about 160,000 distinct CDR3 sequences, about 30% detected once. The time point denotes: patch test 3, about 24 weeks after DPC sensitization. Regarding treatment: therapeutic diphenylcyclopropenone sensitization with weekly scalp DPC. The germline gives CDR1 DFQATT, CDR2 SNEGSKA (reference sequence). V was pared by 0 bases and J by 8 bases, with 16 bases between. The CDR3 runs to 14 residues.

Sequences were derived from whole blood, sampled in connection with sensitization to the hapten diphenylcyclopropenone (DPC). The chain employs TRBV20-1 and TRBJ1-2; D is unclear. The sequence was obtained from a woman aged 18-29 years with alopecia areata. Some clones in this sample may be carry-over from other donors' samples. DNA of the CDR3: TGCAGTGCTAGAGATTCTCACCAGAAAAGGGGCTACACCTTC. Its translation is CSARDSHQKRGYTF.